This TCR beta chain was captured in a study of CD8 T cells in Susac syndrome. Points from the study as a whole: It was acknowledged by the study that relatively few individuals were included in its TCR sequencing and HLA analysis.

CD8+ and CD4+ T cells were negatively isolated; TEMRA cells were FACS-enriched. V was pared by 3 bases and J by 5 bases, with 16 bases between. This CDR3 comprises 15 residues. The V gene's germline CDR1 is SNHLY and CDR2 FYNNEI. For this clonotype: The target antigen is unknown.

RNA amounts of roughly 0.45 to 1 ug underwent reverse transcription with random hexamers. The authors amplified TCR beta CDR3 across 54 Vbeta and 13 Jbeta using immunoSEQ multiplex PCR. One entry per CDR3 protein results from TCRdb running MiXCR on the immunoSEQ multiplex PCR reads. This table has 130,000 or so distinct CDR3 sequences, 75% to 90% appearing once. Sequenced input: CD8+ T cells from PBMCs. The rearrangement uses TRBV2 and TRBJ2-5; D call uncertain. This sequence was found in a human donor with multiple sclerosis. The CDR3 region is CASSDDKTVGETQYF. The DNA for the CDR3 is TGTGCCAGCAGTGATGACAAGACGGTAGGGGAGACCCAGTACTTC. The entire variable domain, with the rest obtained from reference TRBV2 and TRBJ2-5, is as follows: EPEVTQTPSHQVTQMGQEVILRCVPISNHLYFYWYRQILGQKVEFLVSFYNNEISEKSEIFDDQFSVERPDGSNFTLKIRSTKLEDSAMYFCASSDDKTVGETQYFGPGTRLLVL.